A selection of T cell receptor beta chains follows, all from one sample in a study of cytomegalovirus exposure and HLA in healthy donors. The repertoire was sequenced with immunoSEQ multiplex PCR; TCRdb's copy has only in-frame clones and lacks some. The sample comprises around 140,000 clones, 60% to 85% of which are singletons, and about 1.6% rests with the top ten. The material sequenced was PBMCs. The source is a young woman in good health and CMV-seronegative. Both conserved end residues are part of each CDR3. D genes are given only for firm matches. Size values are once, few and many counts, or a class for expanded clones, and some rows have none.

>TRBJ1-1|TRBV30|.|.
TGTGCCTGGAGAAAACAAAAGTTCGACAGTGAAGCTTTCTTT
CAWRKQKFDSEAFF
>TRBJ2-7|TRBV28|TRBD1|.
TGTGCCAGCACCTCGACAGGGTCCTACGAGCAGTACTTC
CASTSTGSYEQYF
>TRBJ1-1|TRBV5-6|TRBD1|.
TGTGCCAGCAGCCCCTTGTCCGGGACAGCGAACACTGAAGCTTTCTTT
CASSPLSGTANTEAFF
>TRBJ1-1|TRBV5-6|.|.
TGTGCCAGCAACCCCCGGGACACTCTAGTAGCTTTCTTT
CASNPRDTLVAFF
>TRBJ1-4|TRBV7-2|TRBD1|.
TGTGCCAGCAGCCAGAATCAACCCAGGGGGGAAAAACTGTTTTTT
CASSQNQPRGEKLFF
>TRBJ1-2|TRBV30|.|once
TGTGCCTGGAGCGCAGGGATCAACTATGGCTACACCTTC
CAWSAGINYGYTF
>TRBJ2-2|TRBV11-3|TRBD1|.
TGTGCCAGCAGCATGGGACAGTACACCGGGGAGCTGTTTTTT
CASSMGQYTGELFF
>TRBJ1-1|TRBV5-1|TRBD1|few
TGCGCCAGCAGCTCGGGACAGGAAAACACTGAAGCTTTCTTT
CASSSGQENTEAFF
>TRBJ2-2|TRBV30|.|few
TGTGCCTGGAGTGGGGGGGCCGGGGAGCTGTTTTTT
CAWSGGAGELFF
>TRBJ2-1|TRBV4-1|.|.
TGCGCCAGCAGCCTCGAACTAGCTGGGGAGCAGTTCTTC
CASSLELAGEQFF
>TRBJ1-1|TRBV2|.|once
TGTGCCAGCGGCGAGGGGGTGGTCAACACTGAAGCTTTCTTT
CASGEGVVNTEAFF
>TRBJ2-5|TRBV5-1|.|few
TGCGCCAGCAGCTTTACAGGGTCGAAGGGGGAGACCCAGTACTTC
CASSFTGSKGETQYF
>TRBJ2-1|TRBV9|TRBD2|once
TGTGCCAGCAGTCCAGTCCGACTAGCGGGAATTCAGAATGAGCAGTTCTTC
CASSPVRLAGIQNEQFF